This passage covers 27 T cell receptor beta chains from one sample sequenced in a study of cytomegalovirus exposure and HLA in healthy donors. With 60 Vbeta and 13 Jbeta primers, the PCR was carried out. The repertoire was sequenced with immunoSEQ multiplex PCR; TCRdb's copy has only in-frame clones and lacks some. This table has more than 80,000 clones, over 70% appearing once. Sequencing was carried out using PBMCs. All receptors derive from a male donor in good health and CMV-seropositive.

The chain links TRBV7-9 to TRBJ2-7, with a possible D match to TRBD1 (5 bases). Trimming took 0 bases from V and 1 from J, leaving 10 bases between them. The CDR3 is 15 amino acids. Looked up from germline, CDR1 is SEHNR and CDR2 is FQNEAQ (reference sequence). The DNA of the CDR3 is TGTGCCAGCAGCTTAGCCGGCAGGGTGTCCTACGAGCAGTACTTC. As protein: CASSLAGRVSYEQYF.

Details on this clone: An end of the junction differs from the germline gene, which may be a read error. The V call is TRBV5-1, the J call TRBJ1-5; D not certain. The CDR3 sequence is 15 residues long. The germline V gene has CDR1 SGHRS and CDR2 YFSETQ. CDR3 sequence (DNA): TGCGCCAGCAGCTTGGCCGCAGGCGTGGGTCAGCCCCAGAATTTT. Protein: CASSLAAGVGQPQNF.

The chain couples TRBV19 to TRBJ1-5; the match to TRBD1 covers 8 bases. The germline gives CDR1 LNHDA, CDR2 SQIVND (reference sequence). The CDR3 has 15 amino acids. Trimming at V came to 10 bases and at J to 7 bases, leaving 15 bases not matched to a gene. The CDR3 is CAKQKRTGWNQPQHF. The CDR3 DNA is TGTGCCAAACAAAAACGGACAGGGTGGAACCAGCCCCAGCATTTT.

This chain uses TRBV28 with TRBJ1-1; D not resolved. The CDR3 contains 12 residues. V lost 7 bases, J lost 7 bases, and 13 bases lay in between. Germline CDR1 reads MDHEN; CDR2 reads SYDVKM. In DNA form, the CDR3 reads TGTGCCAGCACCACCAGAGCGGTTGAAGCTTTCTTT. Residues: CASTTRAVEAFF.

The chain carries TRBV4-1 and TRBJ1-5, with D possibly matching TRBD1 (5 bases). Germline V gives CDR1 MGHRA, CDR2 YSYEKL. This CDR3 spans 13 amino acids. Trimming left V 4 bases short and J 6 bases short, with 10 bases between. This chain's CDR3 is CASSPGGTQPQHF. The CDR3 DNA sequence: TGCGCCAGCAGCCCGGGGGGTACTCAGCCCCAGCATTTT.

In DNA form, the CDR3 reads TGTGCCAGTAGTATGCAGGGCGCGTACTATGGCTACACCTTC. This gives the protein CASSMQGAYYGYTF. V usage is TRBV19 and J usage is TRBJ1-2, with D possibly being TRBD1 (5 bases). The CDR3 contains 14 residues. V dropped 3 bases and J dropped 3 bases, with 11 bases sitting between them. CDR1 and CDR2 from the germline V gene are LNHDA and SQIVND (reference sequence).

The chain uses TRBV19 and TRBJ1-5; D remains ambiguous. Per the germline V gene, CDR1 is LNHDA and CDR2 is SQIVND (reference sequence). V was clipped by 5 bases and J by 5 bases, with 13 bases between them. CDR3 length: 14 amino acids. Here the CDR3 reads CASSAPERDQPQHF. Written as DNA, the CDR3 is TGTGCCAGTAGTGCCCCCGAACGCGATCAGCCCCAGCATTTT.

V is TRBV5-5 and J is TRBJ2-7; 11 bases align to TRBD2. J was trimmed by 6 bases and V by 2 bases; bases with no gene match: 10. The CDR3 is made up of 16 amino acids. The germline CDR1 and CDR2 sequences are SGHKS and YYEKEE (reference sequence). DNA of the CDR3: TGTGCCAGCAGCTTCCTCCGGGGACTAGCGGACGGCGAGCAGTACTTC. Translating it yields CASSFLRGLADGEQYF.

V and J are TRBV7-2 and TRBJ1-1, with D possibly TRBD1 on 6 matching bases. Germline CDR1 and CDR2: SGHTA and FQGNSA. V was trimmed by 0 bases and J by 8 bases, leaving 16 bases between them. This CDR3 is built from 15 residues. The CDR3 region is CASSLAYRDVGEAFF. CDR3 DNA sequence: TGTGCCAGCAGCTTAGCATACAGGGATGTCGGAGAAGCTTTCTTT.

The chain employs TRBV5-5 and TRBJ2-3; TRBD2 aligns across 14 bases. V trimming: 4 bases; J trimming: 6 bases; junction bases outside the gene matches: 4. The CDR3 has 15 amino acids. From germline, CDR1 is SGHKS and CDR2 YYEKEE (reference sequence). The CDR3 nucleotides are TGTGCCAGCAGCCCGGGACTAGCGGGAGCTGATACGCAGTATTTT. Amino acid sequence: CASSPGLAGADTQYF.

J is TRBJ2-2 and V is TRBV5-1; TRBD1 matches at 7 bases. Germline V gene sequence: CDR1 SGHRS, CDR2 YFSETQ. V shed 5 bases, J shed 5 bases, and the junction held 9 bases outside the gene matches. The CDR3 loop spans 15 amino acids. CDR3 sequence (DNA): TGCGCCAGCAGGAACCGGGACAGCCCTACCGGGGAGCTGTTTTTT. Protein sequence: CASRNRDSPTGELFF.

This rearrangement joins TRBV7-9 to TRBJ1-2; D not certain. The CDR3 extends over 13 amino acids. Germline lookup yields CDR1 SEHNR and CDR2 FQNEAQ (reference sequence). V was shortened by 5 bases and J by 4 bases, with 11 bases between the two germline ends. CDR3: CASSPGGVYGYTF. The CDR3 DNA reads TGTGCCAGCAGCCCTGGTGGAGTCTATGGCTACACCTTC.

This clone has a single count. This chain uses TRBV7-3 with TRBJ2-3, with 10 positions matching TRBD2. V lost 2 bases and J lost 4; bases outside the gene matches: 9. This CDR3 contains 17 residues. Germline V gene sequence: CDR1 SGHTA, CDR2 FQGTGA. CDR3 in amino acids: CASSLQPSGRGADTQYF. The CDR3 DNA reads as TGTGCCAGCAGCTTACAGCCTAGCGGGAGAGGAGCAGATACGCAGTATTTT.

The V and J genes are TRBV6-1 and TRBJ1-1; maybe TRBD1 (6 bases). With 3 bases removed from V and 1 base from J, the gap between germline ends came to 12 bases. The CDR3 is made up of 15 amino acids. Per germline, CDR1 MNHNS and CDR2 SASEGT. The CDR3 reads CASSDRGLANTEAFF. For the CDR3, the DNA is TGTGCCAGCAGTGACAGGGGCCTAGCGAACACTGAAGCTTTCTTT.

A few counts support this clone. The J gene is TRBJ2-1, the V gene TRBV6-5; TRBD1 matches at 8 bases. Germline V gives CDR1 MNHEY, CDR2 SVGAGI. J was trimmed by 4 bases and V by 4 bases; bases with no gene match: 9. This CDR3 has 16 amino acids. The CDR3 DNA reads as TGTGCCAGCAGTTTGAGCAGACAGGGGTGGTACAATGAGCAGTTCTTC. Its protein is CASSLSRQGWYNEQFF.

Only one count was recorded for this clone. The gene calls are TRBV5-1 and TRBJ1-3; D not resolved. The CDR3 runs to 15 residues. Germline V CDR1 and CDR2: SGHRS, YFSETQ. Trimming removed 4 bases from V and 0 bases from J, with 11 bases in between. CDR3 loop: CASSPVMSSGNTIYF. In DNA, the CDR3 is TGCGCCAGCAGCCCTGTGATGAGCTCTGGAAACACCATATATTTT. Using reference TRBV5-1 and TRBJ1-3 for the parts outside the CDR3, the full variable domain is KAGVTQTPRYLIKTRGQQVTLSCSPISGHRSVSWYQQTPGQGLQFLFEYFSETQRNKGNFPGRFSGRQFSNSRSEMNVSTLELGDSALYLCASSPVMSSGNTIYFGEGSWLTVV.

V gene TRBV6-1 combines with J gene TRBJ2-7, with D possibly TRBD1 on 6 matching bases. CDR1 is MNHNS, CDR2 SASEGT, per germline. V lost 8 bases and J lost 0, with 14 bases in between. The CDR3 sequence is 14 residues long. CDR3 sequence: CASLGQPSSYEQYF. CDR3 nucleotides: TGTGCCAGCCTTGGACAGCCGAGCTCCTACGAGCAGTACTTC.

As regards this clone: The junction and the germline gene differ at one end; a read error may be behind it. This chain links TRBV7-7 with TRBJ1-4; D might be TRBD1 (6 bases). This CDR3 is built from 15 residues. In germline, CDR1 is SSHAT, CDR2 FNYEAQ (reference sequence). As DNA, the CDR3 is TGTGCTAGCAGCCTCGGACAGAGTCCGGGAGAAAAACTGTTTTTT. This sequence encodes CASSLGQSPGEKLFF.

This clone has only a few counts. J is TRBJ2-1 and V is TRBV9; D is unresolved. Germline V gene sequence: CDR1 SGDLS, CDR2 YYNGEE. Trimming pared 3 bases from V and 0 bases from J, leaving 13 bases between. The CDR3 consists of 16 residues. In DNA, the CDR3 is TGTGCCAGCAGCGGGCAGGTCTCGAGCTCCTACAATGAGCAGTTCTTC. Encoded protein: CASSGQVSSSYNEQFF.

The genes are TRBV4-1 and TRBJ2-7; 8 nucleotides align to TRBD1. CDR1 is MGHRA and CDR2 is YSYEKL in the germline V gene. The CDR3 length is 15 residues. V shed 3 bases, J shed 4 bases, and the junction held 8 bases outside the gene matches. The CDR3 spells CASSHGIQGEYEQYF. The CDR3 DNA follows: TGCGCCAGCAGCCACGGTATACAGGGGGAGTACGAGCAGTACTTC.

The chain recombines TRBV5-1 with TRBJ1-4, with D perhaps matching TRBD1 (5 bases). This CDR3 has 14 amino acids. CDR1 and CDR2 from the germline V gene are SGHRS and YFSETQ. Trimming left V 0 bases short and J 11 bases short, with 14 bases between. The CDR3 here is CASSLGQPGDKLFF. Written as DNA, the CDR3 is TGCGCCAGCAGCTTGGGGCAGCCGGGGGATAAACTGTTTTTT.

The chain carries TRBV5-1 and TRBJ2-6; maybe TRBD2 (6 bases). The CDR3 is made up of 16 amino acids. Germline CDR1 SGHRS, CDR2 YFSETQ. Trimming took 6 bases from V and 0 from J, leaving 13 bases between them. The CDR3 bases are TGCGCCAGCACCCCCGCGGGGAGCTCTGGGGCCAACGTCCTGACTTTC. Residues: CASTPAGSSGANVLTF. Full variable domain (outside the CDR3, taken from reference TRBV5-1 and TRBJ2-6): KAGVTQTPRYLIKTRGQQVTLSCSPISGHRSVSWYQQTPGQGLQFLFEYFSETQRNKGNFPGRFSGRQFSNSRSEMNVSTLELGDSALYLCASTPAGSSGANVLTFGAGSRLTVL.

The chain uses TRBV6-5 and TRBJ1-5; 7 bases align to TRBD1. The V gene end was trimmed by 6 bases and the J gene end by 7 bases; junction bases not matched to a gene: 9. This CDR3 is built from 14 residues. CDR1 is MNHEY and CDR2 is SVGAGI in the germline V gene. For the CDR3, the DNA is TGTGCCAGCAGACGAGACAGGGACTGGCAGCCCCAGCATTTT. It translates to CASRRDRDWQPQHF.

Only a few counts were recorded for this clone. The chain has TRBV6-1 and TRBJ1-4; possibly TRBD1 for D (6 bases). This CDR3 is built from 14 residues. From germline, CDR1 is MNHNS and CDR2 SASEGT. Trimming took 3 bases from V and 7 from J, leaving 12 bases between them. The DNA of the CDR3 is TGTGCCAGCAGTGACAGGGGTTTCGGTGAAAAACTGTTTTTT. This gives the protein CASSDRGFGEKLFF.

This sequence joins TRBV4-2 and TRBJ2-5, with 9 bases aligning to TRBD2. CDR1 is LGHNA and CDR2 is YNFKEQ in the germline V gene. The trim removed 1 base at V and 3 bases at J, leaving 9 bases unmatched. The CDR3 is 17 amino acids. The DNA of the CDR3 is TGTGCCAGCAGCCAAGTGGGTAGCGGGAGAATGGAAGAGACCCAGTACTTC. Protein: CASSQVGSGRMEETQYF.

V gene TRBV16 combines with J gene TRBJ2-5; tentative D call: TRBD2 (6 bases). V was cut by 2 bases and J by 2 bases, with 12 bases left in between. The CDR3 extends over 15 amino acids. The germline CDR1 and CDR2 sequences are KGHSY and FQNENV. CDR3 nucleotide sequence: TGTGCCAGCAGCCAAGCCCCGGGAGAACAAGAGACCCAGTACTTC. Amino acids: CASSQAPGEQETQYF.

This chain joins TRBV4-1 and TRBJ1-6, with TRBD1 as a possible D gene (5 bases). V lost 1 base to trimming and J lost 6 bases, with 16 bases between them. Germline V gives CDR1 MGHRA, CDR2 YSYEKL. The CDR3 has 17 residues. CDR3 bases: TGCGCCAGCAGCCAAGGGGGGGTCGCAGTGGGTAATTCACCCCTCCACTTT. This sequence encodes CASSQGGVAVGNSPLHF.